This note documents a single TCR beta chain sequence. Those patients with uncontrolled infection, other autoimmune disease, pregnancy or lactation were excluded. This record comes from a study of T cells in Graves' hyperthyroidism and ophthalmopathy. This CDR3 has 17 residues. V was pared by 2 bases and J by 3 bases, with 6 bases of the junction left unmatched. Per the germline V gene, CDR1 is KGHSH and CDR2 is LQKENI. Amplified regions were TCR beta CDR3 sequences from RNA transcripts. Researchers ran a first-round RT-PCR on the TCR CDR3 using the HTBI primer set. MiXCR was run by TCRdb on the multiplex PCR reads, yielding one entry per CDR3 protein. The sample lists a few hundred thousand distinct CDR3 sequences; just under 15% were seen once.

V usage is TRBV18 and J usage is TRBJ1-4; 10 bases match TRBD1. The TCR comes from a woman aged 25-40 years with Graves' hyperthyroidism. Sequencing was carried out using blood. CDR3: CASSPSTGGSSNEKLFF. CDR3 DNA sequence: TGTGCCAGCTCACCATCGACAGGGGGCTCTTCTAATGAAAAACTGTTTTTT.